The 10 T cell receptor beta chains below come from one sample, sequenced in a study of shared clonotypes between healthy human individuals. Method: immunoSEQ multiplex PCR; TCRdb's copy keeps in-frame clones and lacks some. Here the sample spans around 1,900,000 clones, about 93% being singletons. CD8 cells classed as naive were CD45RO-negative and positively selected for CCR7, excluding terminally differentiated effector memory CD45RA+ cells. The material sequenced was naive CD8+ T cells from PBMCs. The receptors were gathered from a man aged 18 to 35 in good health. Some clones in this sample may be carry-over from other donors' samples.

The V gene is TRBV11-2, the J gene TRBJ2-1; 11 bases align to TRBD2. The CDR3 length is 17 residues. The junction had 11 bases not matched to a gene; V was cut back by 1 base and J by 9 bases. CDR1 is SGHAT, CDR2 FQNNGV, per germline. CDR3 sequence: CASSLVLVAGGHSEQFF. For the CDR3, the DNA is TGTGCCAGCAGCTTAGTCCTGGTAGCGGGAGGGCATAGTGAGCAGTTCTTC.

CDR3 nucleotide sequence: TGTGCCAGCAGTGTCCGGGACAGGGGCGAGTTGCAGTACTTC. It specifies CASSVRDRGELQYF. The gene calls are TRBV27 and TRBJ2-7; TRBD1 agrees at 10 bases. The CDR3 is made up of 14 amino acids. Trimming took 5 bases from V and 9 from J; bases not matched to a gene: 10. The germline V gene encodes CDR1 MNHEY and CDR2 SMNVEV (reference sequence).

V usage is TRBV5-6 and J usage is TRBJ2-7; a possible D gene is TRBD2 (6 bases). The germline gives CDR1 SGHDT, CDR2 YYEEEE. Deletions cut 4 bases from V and 2 bases from J, with 19 bases between. This CDR3 has 16 residues. CDR3 amino acids: CASSPLGDWGTYEQYF. The DNA for the CDR3 is TGTGCCAGCAGCCCCCTGGGGGACTGGGGGACCTACGAGCAGTACTTC.

J is TRBJ2-7 and V is TRBV15; the match to TRBD1 covers 8 bases. Germline V gene lookup returns CDR1 LNHNV and CDR2 YYDKDF (reference sequence). This CDR3 is built from 15 residues. J lost 2 bases, V lost 0 bases, and 3 bases had no gene match. The CDR3 spells CATSRDRTGPYEQYF. The CDR3 DNA reads as TGTGCCACCAGCAGAGATCGGACAGGGCCCTACGAGCAGTACTTC.

This clone is a singleton in its sample. CDR3 protein: CASSLDPIPNTGELFF. The CDR3 DNA reads as TGTGCCAGCAGCTTAGATCCTATACCCAACACCGGGGAGCTGTTTTTT. The chain carries TRBV11-3 and TRBJ2-2; D gene unclear. With 0 bases removed from V and 2 bases from J, the gap between germline ends came to 10 bases. The CDR3 extends over 16 amino acids. Germline values: CDR1 SGHNT, CDR2 YENEEA.

As for this clone: In the same sample, other DNA sequences code for this CDR3. The V call is TRBV28, the J call TRBJ1-5; no definite D call. Trimming left V 3 bases short and J 0 bases short, with 9 bases between. CDR1 MDHEN and CDR2 SYDVKM come from the germline V gene. CDR3 length: 15 residues. The CDR3 nucleotides read TGTGCCAGCAGTTTTCGACGGGATAGCAATCAGCCCCAGCATTTT. Its translation: CASSFRRDSNQPQHF.

The chain has TRBV7-9 and TRBJ2-1, with D hard to call. The germline V gene encodes CDR1 SEHNR and CDR2 FQNEAQ (reference sequence). V was pared by 4 bases and J by 4 bases, with 11 bases between. The CDR3 is 14 amino acids. CDR3 nucleotides: TGTGCCAGCAGCTCCGCGTGGGGATACAATGAGCAGTTCTTC. This translates into CASSSAWGYNEQFF.

The V call is TRBV5-6, the J call TRBJ2-7, with TRBD1 identical over 7 bases. The CDR3 has 15 amino acids. Germline trimming cut 3 bases from V and 2 bases from J; bases unmatched to any gene: 8. The germline V gene encodes CDR1 SGHDT and CDR2 YYEEEE. CDR3 DNA sequence: TGTGCCAGCAGCTGGGGCGGACAGGTCACCTACGAGCAGTACTTC. It encodes CASSWGGQVTYEQYF.

This chain uses TRBV7-9 with TRBJ2-7, with D perhaps being TRBD1 or TRBD2 (5 bases each). V lost 3 bases, J lost 0 bases, and 15 bases lay in between. This CDR3 spans 16 amino acids. Germline values: CDR1 SEHNR, CDR2 FQNEAQ (reference sequence). DNA for the CDR3: TGTGCCAGCAGCTTTCGGGACGGGGTGAGCTCCTACGAGCAGTACTTC. Translating it yields CASSFRDGVSSYEQYF.

Details on this clone: Other DNA sequences from this sample encode an identical CDR3 as well. The genes are TRBV27 and TRBJ2-7; 13 nucleotides line up with TRBD2. The V and J ends lost 5 bases and 2 bases, in that order; junction bases with no gene match: 3. The CDR3 contains 15 residues. The germline V gene encodes CDR1 MNHEY and CDR2 SMNVEV (reference sequence). The CDR3: CASSSGLAGAYEQYF. DNA for the CDR3: TGTGCCAGCAGTAGCGGACTAGCGGGAGCCTACGAGCAGTACTTC.